The 22 T cell receptor beta chains presented below share a single source sample, sequenced in a study of shared clonotypes between healthy human individuals. Using immunoSEQ multiplex PCR, the repertoire was profiled, and TCRdb retains in-frame clones only, with some absent. The repertoire has 2 million to 2.5 million clones, about 90% of them found once; the top ten carry roughly 0.34%. The sample was naive CD4+ T cells from PBMCs. Subset of the sample: CD45RA+ positively selected. The receptors here all came from a man aged 18-30 years in good health. Some clones in this sample may be carry-over from other donors' samples.

The chain carries TRBV6-1 and TRBJ2-2; D unresolved. V was cut by 4 bases and J by 8 bases, with 11 bases left in between. CDR3 length equals 13 residues. Germline V gene lookup returns CDR1 MNHNS and CDR2 SASEGT. Here the CDR3 reads CASSGRPTGELFF. The CDR3 region has the DNA TGTGCCAGCAGTGGTCGACCAACTGGGGAGCTGTTTTTT.

A single count supports this clone. The chain joins TRBV12-5 to TRBJ2-1; 11 bases map to TRBD1. CDR1 LGHNT and CDR2 FRNRAP come from the germline V gene. There are 16 residues in the CDR3. The junction had 9 bases not matched to a gene; V was cut back by 5 bases and J by 6 bases. CDR3 DNA sequence: TGTGCTAGTGGTCCCACGGGACAGGGGGGCCGCAATGAGCAGTTCTTC. This codes for CASGPTGQGGRNEQFF.

The chain recombines TRBV7-8 with TRBJ2-6; D is perhaps TRBD1 (5 bases). Trimming removed 4 bases at V and 1 base at J, with 8 bases between. Germline V CDR1 and CDR2: SGHVS, FQNEAQ. The CDR3 totals 15 residues. CDR3 nucleotides: TGTGCCAGCAGCTCAACAGGATCTGGGGCCAACGTCCTGACTTTC. Residues: CASSSTGSGANVLTF.

This clone has only one observation. The sample holds other DNA sequences that translate to the same CDR3. The chain recombines TRBV7-3 with TRBJ1-1; D is uncertain. Germline V gene sequence: CDR1 SGHTA, CDR2 FQGTGA. Trimming removed 0 bases at V and 3 bases at J, with 5 bases between. The CDR3 runs to 13 residues. This chain's CDR3 is CASSLTGYTEAFF. The CDR3 bases are TGTGCCAGCAGCTTAACTGGGTACACTGAAGCTTTCTTT.

This rearrangement joins TRBV19 to TRBJ1-5, with D perhaps matching TRBD1 (6 bases). Germline V gene lookup returns CDR1 LNHDA and CDR2 SQIVND (reference sequence). Trimming removed 5 bases from V and 7 bases from J, with 12 bases in between. The CDR3 loop spans 13 amino acids. The CDR3 here is CASSLQGGQPQHF. In DNA, the CDR3 is TGTGCCAGTAGTTTACAGGGCGGGCAGCCCCAGCATTTT.

J is TRBJ2-7 and V is TRBV5-1; D may match TRBD1 or TRBD2 (5 bases each). V was trimmed by 4 bases and J by 9 bases, leaving 14 bases between them. The germline CDR1 and CDR2 sequences are SGHRS and YFSETQ. The CDR3 runs 12 residues. DNA for the CDR3: TGCGCCAGCAGCCGGGACGGAGATGGGCAGTACTTC. It translates to CASSRDGDGQYF.

V is TRBV18 and J is TRBJ2-5; the match to TRBD2 covers 12 bases. From germline, CDR1 is KGHSH and CDR2 LQKENI. The CDR3 contains 17 residues. V lost 0 bases to trimming and J lost 5 bases; unmatched junction nucleotides: 7. The CDR3 reads CASSPPGLAGQQETQYF. The CDR3 nucleotides are TGTGCCAGCTCACCACCGGGACTAGCGGGTCAGCAGGAGACCCAGTACTTC.

The genes are TRBV11-3 and TRBJ2-1; D assignment may be TRBD1 or TRBD2 (5 bases each). The V gene's germline CDR1 is SGHNT and CDR2 YENEEA. The CDR3 runs to 13 residues. V was cut by 1 base and J by 9 bases, with 10 bases left in between. The chain's CDR3 is CASSLVVGGEQFF. The CDR3 DNA is TGTGCCAGCAGCTTAGTGGTTGGGGGTGAGCAGTTCTTC.

V usage is TRBV2 and J usage is TRBJ1-4, with no clear D. Trimming removed 4 bases from V and 3 bases from J, with 9 bases in between. Germline V CDR1 and CDR2: SNHLY, FYNNEI. The CDR3 covers 14 residues. The CDR3 reads CASSVGGSNEKLFF. CDR3 DNA: TGTGCCAGCAGTGTTGGCGGCTCTAATGAAAAACTGTTTTTT.

In this sample, this clone turned up a few times. The chain uses TRBV9 and TRBJ1-1, with D possibly being TRBD1 (5 bases). V was cut by 1 base and J by 10 bases, with 11 bases left in between. Per the germline V gene, CDR1 is SGDLS and CDR2 is YYNGEE. The length of the CDR3 is 12 residues. Here the CDR3 reads CASSVTGVIAFF. CDR3 bases: TGTGCCAGCAGCGTAACGGGGGTAATAGCTTTCTTT.

V usage is TRBV5-8 and J usage is TRBJ1-3; no definite D call. With 4 bases removed from V and 0 bases from J, the gap between germline ends came to 8 bases. This CDR3 spans 14 amino acids. From germline, CDR1 is SGHTS and CDR2 YDEGEE. The CDR3 reads CASSRTGSGNTIYF. CDR3 sequence (DNA): TGTGCCAGCAGCAGGACGGGCTCTGGAAACACCATATATTTT.

This clone was counted only a few times. The genes are TRBV20-1 and TRBJ1-1, with TRBD1 matching 7 bases. This CDR3 has 11 residues. Per the germline V gene, CDR1 is DFQATT and CDR2 is SNEGSKA (reference sequence). Trimming at V came to 4 bases and at J to 6 bases, leaving 2 bases not matched to a gene. The CDR3 is CSAMDRPEAFF. The CDR3 nucleotides read TGCAGTGCTATGGACAGGCCTGAAGCTTTCTTT.

This chain links TRBV29-1 with TRBJ1-1; TRBD1 matches 7 bases. The CDR3 consists of 14 residues. The J segment lost 5 bases and the V segment lost 7 bases, leaving 13 bases of the junction unmatched. CDR1 and CDR2 from the germline V gene are SQVTM and ANQGSEA. The CDR3 spells CSAIPLTGWTEAFF. The DNA for the CDR3 is TGCAGCGCCATTCCCTTGACAGGGTGGACTGAAGCTTTCTTT.

On this clone: Mismatch with germline at one junction end may stem from a read error. This chain uses TRBV27 with TRBJ2-7, with D possibly being TRBD2 (6 bases). The CDR3 totals 10 residues. Germline V CDR1 and CDR2: MNHEY, SMNVEV (reference sequence). DNA of the CDR3: TGTGCCAGCTCATCACCTTGGGGGGAGTTC. This gives the protein CASSSPWGEF.

This chain links TRBV5-1 with TRBJ1-2, with 10 nucleotides matching TRBD1. The CDR3 sequence is 14 residues long. The ends lost 4 bases at V and 7 bases at J; junction bases unmatched: 7. CDR1 is SGHRS, CDR2 YFSETQ, per germline. As DNA, the CDR3 is TGCGCCAGCAGCGTGGACAGGGACAGGGGTGGCTACACCTTC. This codes for CASSVDRDRGGYTF.

The chain combines TRBV29-1 with TRBJ2-3; no clear D gene. V lost 0 bases, J lost 4 bases, and 11 bases lay in between. The CDR3 totals 14 residues. Germline V gene sequence: CDR1 SQVTM, CDR2 ANQGSEA. CDR3 protein: CSVEEVGSADTQYF. The CDR3 DNA reads TGCAGCGTTGAAGAGGTGGGTTCGGCAGATACGCAGTATTTT.

The sample holds one count of this clone. The chain employs TRBV7-6 and TRBJ2-7, with a possible D match to TRBD2 (6 bases). Germline CDR1 is SGHVS and CDR2 is FNYEAQ. Between the trimmed V and J ends, which lost 4 bases and 0 bases, there was a span of 16 bases. CDR3 length equals 16 residues. CDR3 sequence: CASSSRDSYSSYEQYF. CDR3 DNA: TGTGCCAGCAGCTCGCGGGACTCTTATAGCTCCTACGAGCAGTACTTC.

Comments on this clone: Other DNA sequences in the same sample also yield this CDR3. CDR3 residues: CSVERDGYEQYF. The CDR3, as DNA: TGCAGCGTTGAGAGGGATGGTTACGAGCAGTACTTC. This chain connects TRBV29-1 to TRBJ2-7, with D maybe TRBD2 (5 bases). The CDR3 consists of 12 residues. Germline CDR1 and CDR2: SQVTM and ANQGSEA. The V and J ends lost 3 bases and 4 bases respectively, with 10 bases between them.

The chain uses TRBV5-6 and TRBJ1-6; perhaps TRBD1 as D (6 bases). Germline V gene lookup returns CDR1 SGHDT and CDR2 YYEEEE. Deletions cut 4 bases from V and 8 bases from J, with 19 bases between. This CDR3 has 16 amino acids. CDR3: CASSPEDSRSYSPLHF. In nucleotides, the CDR3 is TGTGCCAGCAGCCCGGAGGACAGCCGATCTTATTCACCCCTCCACTTT.

This chain uses TRBV6-5 with TRBJ1-2; D is undetermined. Trimming shortened V by 2 bases and J by 7 bases, and 20 bases separated the two germline ends. The CDR3 is made up of 16 amino acids. From germline, CDR1 is MNHEY and CDR2 SVGAGI. The CDR3: CASSYEWRAAMGGYTF. The CDR3, as DNA: TGTGCCAGCAGTTACGAATGGAGGGCGGCTATGGGTGGCTACACCTTC.

This clone was counted only a few times. The chain uses TRBV10-2 and TRBJ1-1, with a weak D call TRBD1 (5 bases). Trimming cost V 1 base and J 1 base, with 7 bases left between them. The germline CDR1 and CDR2 sequences are WSHSY and SAAADI. The CDR3 is 14 amino acids. The CDR3: CASSEYRPNTEAFF. CDR3 sequence (DNA): TGCGCCAGCAGTGAGTACAGGCCGAACACTGAAGCTTTCTTT.

V and J are TRBV4-2 and TRBJ1-2, with 8 bases aligning to TRBD1. The CDR3 runs to 14 residues. V lost 1 base to trimming and J lost 3 bases; unmatched junction nucleotides: 1. Germline values: CDR1 LGHNA, CDR2 YNFKEQ. The CDR3 sequence: CASSQATGDYGYTF. The CDR3, as DNA: TGTGCCAGCAGCCAAGCGACAGGGGACTATGGCTACACCTTC.